The clone carrying this T cell receptor beta chain was recorded at least ten times. The CDR3 runs 14 residues. CDR1 and CDR2 (germline): KGHSH, LQKENI. Trimming took off 3 bases at V and 0 bases at J, with 5 bases between the two ends. Noted time point: patch test 2, 6 weeks after DPC sensitization. Treatment defined: therapeutic diphenylcyclopropenone sensitization with weekly scalp DPC. The data were taken from a study of human T cells and chemical hapten exposure. Each CDR3 protein gets one entry after TCRdb re-called the RACE reads with MiXCR. Among some 54,000 distinct CDR3 sequences listed, 9.5% to 10% were seen once.

This sequence was found in a woman in her 50s with alopecia areata. Some clones in this sample may be carry-over from other donors' samples. The sample was whole blood, taken in connection with sensitization to the hapten diphenylcyclopropenone (DPC). The chain combines TRBV18 with TRBJ2-2; D is unresolved. DNA for the CDR3: TGTGCCAGCTCACCGCGACCGAACACCGGGGAGCTGTTTTTT. As protein: CASSPRPNTGELFF.